Detailed here is one TCR beta chain. Researchers prepared the TRB cDNA libraries using 5' RACE with UMI labels. TCRdb reprocessed the 5' RACE reads, with one entry per CDR3 protein and no DNA. The record lists about 81,000 distinct CDR3 sequences, of which the ten most abundant hold 1.6%. This specimen belongs to a study of CXCR3-negative and CXCR3-positive naive CD8 T cells. Germline CDR1 is SGDLS and CDR2 is YYNGEE. The CDR3 is 15 residues long. Specimen: naive CXCR3- CD8+ T cells from blood. The subset here: CD45RO-CCR7+CD27+CD95- naive CD8+ T cells lacking CXCR3 (TNR3-). This receptor was taken from a human donor in good health. Some clones in this sample may be carry-over from other donors' samples. V gene TRBV9 combines with J gene TRBJ1-4; TCRdb indicates TRBD1, and absent DNA this call remains unverified. This chain's CDR3 is CASSEYGTDYEKLFF.